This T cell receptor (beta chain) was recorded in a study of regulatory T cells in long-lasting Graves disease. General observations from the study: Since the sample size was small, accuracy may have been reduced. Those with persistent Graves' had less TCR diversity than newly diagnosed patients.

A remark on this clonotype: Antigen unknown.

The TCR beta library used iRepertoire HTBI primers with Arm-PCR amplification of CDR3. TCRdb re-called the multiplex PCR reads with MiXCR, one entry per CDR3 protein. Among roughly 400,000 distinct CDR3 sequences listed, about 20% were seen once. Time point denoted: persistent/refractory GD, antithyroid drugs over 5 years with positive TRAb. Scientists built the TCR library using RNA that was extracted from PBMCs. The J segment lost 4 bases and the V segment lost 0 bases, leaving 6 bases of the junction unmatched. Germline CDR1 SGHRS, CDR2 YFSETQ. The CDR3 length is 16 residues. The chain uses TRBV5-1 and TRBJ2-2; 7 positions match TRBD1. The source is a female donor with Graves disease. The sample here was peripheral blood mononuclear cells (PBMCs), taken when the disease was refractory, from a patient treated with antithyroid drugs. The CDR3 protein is CASSLAAGGTTGELFF. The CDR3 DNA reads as TGCGCCAGCAGCTTGGCGGCAGGGGGAACCACCGGGGAGCTGTTTTTT.